This T cell receptor (beta chain) derives from a study of blood T cell repertoires in COVID-19. Across the whole study: Some COVID-19 samples were acute and others convalescent; all came from the United States, Italy and Spain.

In the original processing: From reference gene primer amplification, estimates of nucleated cell counts were derived. Clones were sequenced by immunoSEQ multiplex PCR, and TCRdb holds only the in-frame ones, with some missing. V and J calls and clone size are given by that table; D and trimming were obtained from the DNA. This sample has hundreds of thousands of clones, with approximately 90% found just once. V was trimmed by 0 bases and J by 5 bases, leaving 6 bases between them. Germline CDR1 is SGHRS and CDR2 is YFSETQ. The CDR3 runs 13 residues. This receptor was taken from a woman younger than 45 with acute or convalescent COVID-19. Input material: peripheral blood. V gene TRBV5-1 combines with J gene TRBJ2-1, with D hard to call. The CDR3, as DNA: TGCGCCAGCAGCTTGGCACTCCACAATGAGCAGTTCTTC. This sequence encodes CASSLALHNEQFF.